The source of this TCR beta chain is a study of T cells in Graves' hyperthyroidism and ophthalmopathy. As for the study in general: Peripheral blood specimens were obtained at initial diagnosis, prior to any treatment.

This clonotype was picked up a small number of times. Its specificity is not known. RNA transcripts served as the template for amplifying TCR beta CDR3 regions. RT-PCR in the first round (using the HTBI primer set) targeted the TCR CDR3. MiXCR, applied by TCRdb to the multiplex PCR reads, yields one record per CDR3 protein. Of more than 650,000 distinct CDR3 sequences detected, 14% appear once; the ten largest clones hold roughly a tenth. Study-wide findings and caveats: A model built on 13 V-J features separated ophthalmopathy from stable hyperthyroidism.

The CDR3 loop spans 16 amino acids. V lost 5 bases and J lost 7; bases outside the gene matches: 14. Germline assignment: CDR1 LNHDA and CDR2 SQIVND (reference sequence). Absence of ophthalmopathy progression within 18 months defined stable Graves' hyperthyroidism. The hyperthyroidism patients had all been newly diagnosed, and their disease duration was under 2 months. Their ages ranged from 18 to 65 years. The sample comprised blood. The rearrangement joins TRBV19 to TRBJ1-2; 9 nucleotides line up with TRBD1. The receptor was isolated from a woman between 18 and 29 years old with Graves' hyperthyroidism. For the CDR3, the DNA is TGTGCCAGTAGTTCCCTTCCCGGACAGGGGATGGCTGGCTACACCTTC. Translating gives CASSSLPGQGMAGYTF.